This TCR beta chain came from a study of control samples from healthy donors and cancer patients. Only in-frame clones appear in the TCRdb table, and some are missing; sequencing was by immunoSEQ multiplex PCR. The data hold more than 50,000 clones, with approximately 88% observed a single time. The source of this sequence is a man in his fifties or sixties in good health. Sequencing was done on a sample of blood.

In nucleotides, the CDR3 is TGTGCCAGCTCACCCGAGGGGACAGCCGCCAAACTTGCAACTAATGAAAAACTGTTTTTT. This encodes CASSPEGTAAKLATNEKLFF. The J gene is TRBJ1-4, the V gene TRBV18; 7 bases align to TRBD1. CDR3 length: 20 residues. Germline V gene data show CDR1 as KGHSH and CDR2 as LQKENI. J gave up 0 bases and V 3 bases, and 16 bases lay outside the gene matches.